This T cell receptor beta chain was documented in a study of T cell clones after liver transplantation. Whole-study context: TCRbeta sequencing after a pre-transplant mixed lymphocyte reaction identified graft-donor-reactive clones, later tracked in post-transplant blood.

Libraries were prepared by immunoSEQ multiplex PCR; TCRdb keeps only in-frame clonotypes and omits some of them. The table records about 72,000 clones, 90% of them present only once. V was clipped by 3 bases and J by 4 bases; unmatched bases: 4. In germline, CDR1 is SGHNT, CDR2 YYREEE (reference sequence). This CDR3 has 15 amino acids. CD3+CD4+ and CD3+CD8+ cells were FACS-sorted from thawed unstimulated PBMCs. This TCR came from a human donor who received a liver transplant. The chain uses TRBV5-4 and TRBJ2-1; 10 bases are a match to TRBD1. This sample comprised CD4+ T cells from blood, obtained before liver transplant. This CDR3 is CASSSDRGMYNEQFF. The CDR3 DNA sequence: TGTGCCAGCAGCTCGGACAGGGGGATGTACAATGAGCAGTTCTTC.